Below, 9 T cell receptor beta chains from the same sample are listed, as sequenced in a study of graft-versus-host responses after intestinal transplantation. Their recognized antigens are unknown. TCRdb keeps only in-frame clones here, not all; method: immunoSEQ multiplex PCR. The table shows 84,000 or so clones, with roughly 90% occurring only once. Sequenced material: unstimulated CD4+ T cells sorted from spleen or lymph node cells, taken before intestinal transplant. These TCRs come from a human donor who received an intestinal transplant.

The gene calls are TRBV18 and TRBJ2-7; D is unclear. The CDR3 length is 13 residues. V lost 4 bases to trimming and J lost 3 bases, with 10 bases between them. CDR1 KGHSH and CDR2 LQKENI come from the germline V gene. As DNA, the CDR3 is TGTGCCAGCTCACTCGGATTGGGCTACGAGCAGTACTTC. Its protein is CASSLGLGYEQYF.

This sequence joins TRBV15 and TRBJ2-3; no reliable D call. CDR1 is LNHNV and CDR2 is YYDKDF in the germline V gene (reference sequence). V was pared by 0 bases and J by 3 bases, with 16 bases between. CDR3 length: 17 residues. CDR3 sequence reads: CATSRDVITVITDTQYF. Written as DNA, the CDR3 is TGTGCCACCAGCAGAGACGTAATCACCGTTATAACAGATACGCAGTATTTT.

The gene calls are TRBV23-1 and TRBJ2-3; possibly TRBD2 for D (5 bases). TRBV23-1 is marked as an open reading frame, function uncertain. This CDR3 spans 19 amino acids. V was shortened by 0 bases and J by 4 bases, with 23 bases between the two germline ends. The CDR3 here is CASSQSLPREPTCADTQYF. The CDR3, as DNA: TGCGCCAGCAGTCAATCTTTACCCCGGGAACCCACCTGCGCAGATACGCAGTATTTT.

The chain combines TRBV6-6 with TRBJ2-1; D is uncertain. This CDR3 has 11 residues. The V end lost 5 bases, the J end lost 7 bases, and 6 bases lay between the germline ends. CDR1 MNHNY and CDR2 SVGAGI come from the germline V gene (reference sequence). CDR3 sequence: CASSVRNEQFF. In DNA form, the CDR3 reads TGTGCCAGCAGTGTCCGAAATGAGCAGTTCTTC.

Points on this clone: The junction does not match germline at one end; this may be a read error. The chain couples TRBV18 to TRBJ1-1, with 7 bases matching TRBD1. The CDR3 extends over 18 amino acids. Germline V gene sequence: CDR1 KGHSH, CDR2 LQKENI. This CDR3 reads CASSPRTTGEFLNTEVFF. The DNA for the CDR3 is TGTGCCAGCTCACCACGGACAACAGGGGAATTTTTGAACACTGAAGTTTTCTTT.

V gene TRBV29-1 combines with J gene TRBJ1-1, with 8 bases matching TRBD1. Trimming cost V 6 bases and J 8 bases; bases outside gene matches: 5. Germline assignment: CDR1 SQVTM and CDR2 ANQGSEA. CDR3 length: 11 residues. CDR3 region: CSVGDRGEAFF. DNA for the CDR3: TGCAGCGTCGGTGACAGGGGCGAAGCTTTCTTT.

This chain uses TRBV5-1 with TRBJ2-3; D gene uncertain. CDR1 is SGHRS and CDR2 is YFSETQ in the germline V gene. V lost 0 bases and J 2 bases, leaving 4 bases between the germline ends. The CDR3 runs to 13 residues. CDR3 sequence (DNA): TGCGCCAGCAGCTTGGACTTCACAGATACGCAGTATTTT. Translation: CASSLDFTDTQYF.

The chain recombines TRBV7-6 with TRBJ2-3; TRBD2 aligns across 7 bases. The ends lost 4 bases at V and 2 bases at J; junction bases unmatched: 9. There are 16 residues in the CDR3. Per germline, CDR1 SGHVS and CDR2 FNYEAQ. The CDR3 nucleotides are TGTGCCAGCAGCTCCAGACTAGCAGATATCACAGATACGCAGTATTTT. This codes for CASSSRLADITDTQYF.

This chain links TRBV9 with TRBJ1-6; D is unresolved. The CDR3 length is 13 residues. Germline lookup yields CDR1 SGDLS and CDR2 YYNGEE. V was shortened by 0 bases and J by 9 bases, with 7 bases between the two germline ends. The CDR3 protein is CASSVDEPSPLHF. The CDR3 DNA is TGTGCCAGCAGCGTAGATGAACCTTCACCCCTCCACTTT.